This entry features one TCR beta chain sequence. Its antigen is unidentified. These data are taken from a study of T cell responses to AZD1222 COVID-19 vaccine. Study-wide results and limits: Donors were chiefly white British, with a greater number of females, and clonal diversity was perhaps underestimated.

Data came from immunoSEQ multiplex PCR; TCRdb stores just in-frame clones and leaves some out. The data hold 200,000 to 250,000 clones, with roughly 94% observed a single time. The sequencing here drew on peripheral blood, taken 28 days after the second dose of the MenACWY control vaccine. The sequence derives from an adult who received the MenACWY meningococcal vaccine as a control.

The chain's CDR3 is CATYAAGTGINYGYTF. Here the CDR3 DNA reads TGTGCCACTTACGCAGCCGGGACAGGGATTAACTATGGCTACACCTTC. The V call is TRBV30, the J call TRBJ1-2; 9 nucleotides line up with TRBD1. This CDR3 spans 16 amino acids. Per the germline V gene, CDR1 is GTSNPN and CDR2 is SVGIG (reference sequence). With 8 bases clipped from V and 1 base from J, the junction kept 14 bases outside the gene matches.